This paragraph reports one T cell receptor (beta chain). This sample is drawn from a study of blood T cell repertoires in COVID-19. Trimming pared 4 bases from V and 3 bases from J, leaving 16 bases between. CDR1 and CDR2 from the germline V gene are LGHNT and FRNRAP. The CDR3 runs 16 residues. Profiled with immunoSEQ multiplex PCR; TCRdb holds only in-frame clones, not every one. This table has some 250,000 clones, around 87% appearing once. The V gene is TRBV12-5, the J gene TRBJ1-3; D might be TRBD1 (6 bases). The sample consisted of peripheral blood. The receptor was derived from a young woman who had recovered from COVID-19. CDR3 DNA: TGTGCTAGTGGTTCAAGGACAGACTCCTATGGAAACACCATATATTTT. This gives the protein CASGSRTDSYGNTIYF. The complete variable domain, with remaining parts taken from reference TRBV12-5 and TRBJ1-3, reads DARVTQTPRHKVTEMGQEVTMRCQPILGHNTVFWYRQTMMQGLELLAYFRNRAPLDDSGMPKDRFSAEMPDATLATLKIQPSEPRDSAVYFCASGSRTDSYGNTIYFGEGSWLTVV.